This section outlines one T cell receptor beta chain sequence together with its context. Antigen specificity is unknown. The sample is drawn from a study of long-term antiretroviral therapy in people with HIV. Study-wide results and limits: Blood obtained between 2004 and 2017 may reflect older ART regimens.

The authors ran the immunoSEQ assay, v3.0, at survey level. The repertoire was sequenced with immunoSEQ multiplex PCR; TCRdb's copy has only in-frame clones and lacks some. Altogether tens of thousands of clones are present, 82% being singletons, with the ten largest covering about 11%. The CDR3 spans 15 residues. J lost 6 bases, V lost 2 bases, and 8 bases had no gene match. Germline V CDR1 and CDR2: SGHRS, YFSETQ. Participants who had HIV were, without exception, treated in the United States. The clonotype comes from a man aged 35 to 55 with HIV. V gene TRBV5-1 combines with J gene TRBJ1-5; TRBD1 agrees at 7 bases. Source: unsorted PBMCs, taken 2.4 years after starting antiretroviral therapy. The CDR3 DNA reads TGCGCCAGCAGCTTAGGGGACAGTACAATTCAGCCCCAGCATTTT. This codes for CASSLGDSTIQPQHF.